This T cell receptor beta chain comes out of a study of beta chain features in type 1 diabetes. Study conclusions and caveats: Within the patient group, naive, central memory and Treg TCRB repertoires appeared more similar to each other than within healthy donors. In every one of the four CD4+ subsets, TCRB CDR3s were moderately but significantly shorter in Type 1 diabetes patients. Type 1 diabetes patients showed fewer insertions and more deletions at VDJ junctions.

Remarks on this clone: No antigen is known for it.

V shed 5 bases and J 1 base; nucleotides not matched to a gene: 12. Germline lookup yields CDR1 SGHTA and CDR2 FQGNSA. The CDR3 covers 18 residues. A sort by CD45RO/CCR7/CD25/CD127/CD95/CD27 yielded CD4+ naive, central memory, regulatory and stem cell-like memory cells. cDNA synthesis used the whole RNA isolate, giving expressed TCRB sequences. About 3.57 million reads were obtained on average from naive, central memory and regulatory T cell samples. Assay used: immunoSEQ multiplex PCR; TCRdb lists only in-frame clones, some missing. The sample lists roughly 100,000 clones, under 30% occurring once. The chain recombines TRBV7-2 with TRBJ2-5; 11 bases are shared with TRBD2. The source of this sequence is a woman aged 18-29 years with type 1 diabetes. Material for sequencing was central memory CD4+ T cells from blood. CDR3 protein: CASSQGGIGLAGQETQYF. The CDR3 bases are TGTGCCAGCAGCCAAGGGGGCATCGGACTAGCGGGCCAAGAGACCCAGTACTTC.